These 14 T cell receptor beta chains originate from one sample sequenced in a study of cytomegalovirus exposure and HLA in healthy donors. The PCR contained 60 Vbeta and 13 Jbeta primers. Profiling relied on immunoSEQ multiplex PCR, and the TCRdb table lists in-frame clones only, not all of them. The sample lists approximately 100,000 clones, under 65% seen once, with under 4% in the top ten. The sample consisted of PBMCs. The source of these receptors is a man between 60 and 70 years old in good health and CMV-seronegative.

The rearrangement joins TRBV10-1 to TRBJ2-3; 9 nucleotides agree with TRBD1. This CDR3 has 15 residues. Germline values: CDR1 WNHNN, CDR2 SYGVQD (reference sequence). The ends lost 5 bases at V and 5 bases at J; junction bases unmatched: 8. The CDR3 sequence: CASSSGQGFVDTQYF. The CDR3 nucleotides are TGCGCCAGCAGTTCGGGACAGGGCTTTGTAGATACGCAGTATTTT.

The table lists this clone with a count of one. The gene calls are TRBV25-1 and TRBJ1-1; TRBD1 is a possible D gene (6 bases). V lost 7 bases to trimming and J lost 7 bases, with 13 bases between them. The germline gives CDR1 MGHDK, CDR2 SYGVNS. This CDR3 is built from 12 residues. In DNA form, the CDR3 reads TGTGCCAGCAACTCCGACAGGCGTGAAGCTTTCTTT. Its protein is CASNSDRREAFF.

This clone was detected only a few times. The chain links TRBV11-2 to TRBJ1-4; D is unclear. V was pared by 5 bases and J by 2 bases, with 12 bases between. Germline V CDR1 and CDR2: SGHAT, FQNNGV. The CDR3 covers 15 residues. The CDR3 nucleotides are TGTGCCAGCAGCGCCGACATTTCGACTAATGAAAAACTGTTTTTT. It codes for CASSADISTNEKLFF.

This clone was detected a few times. This chain links TRBV7-2 with TRBJ1-6; tentatively, D is TRBD1 (5 bases). Per the germline V gene, CDR1 is SGHTA and CDR2 is FQGNSA. The CDR3 runs to 15 residues. The ends were cut back, 5 bases at V and 7 bases at J, with 15 bases in the middle. Written as DNA, the CDR3 is TGTGCCAGCAGCCTCTTGGGGGGGTCGAATTCACCCCTCCACTTT. The encoded protein is CASSLLGGSNSPLHF. The full variable domain, in which reference TRBV7-2 and TRBJ1-6 provide the parts outside the CDR3, is GAGVSQSPSNKVTEKGKDVELRCDPISGHTALYWYRQSLGQGLEFLIYFQGNSAPDKSGLPSDRFSAERTGGSVSTLTIQRTQQEDSAVYLCASSLLGGSNSPLHFGNGTRLTVT.

Sample share makes this clone medium-sized. The J gene is TRBJ2-2, the V gene TRBV4-2, with TRBD2 identical over 7 bases. In germline, CDR1 is LGHNA, CDR2 YNFKEQ. V lost 2 bases and J lost 2; bases outside the gene matches: 11. The CDR3 extends over 18 amino acids. CDR3 bases: TGTGCCAGCAGCCAAAGGGAATCACTAGCGAATAACACCGGGGAGCTGTTTTTT. This encodes CASSQRESLANNTGELFF.

This clone has just a few counts. The V call is TRBV7-9, the J call TRBJ2-3; D possibly corresponds to TRBD1 (6 bases). The germline CDR1 and CDR2 sequences are SEHNR and FQNEAQ (reference sequence). V was pared by 5 bases and J by 1 base, with 10 bases between. The CDR3 consists of 14 residues. The CDR3 loop is CASSIEGGTDTQYF. The DNA for the CDR3 is TGTGCCAGCAGCATCGAGGGGGGCACAGATACGCAGTATTTT. The variable domain in full, with the rest retrieved from reference TRBV7-9 and TRBJ2-3, is DTGVSQNPRHKITKRGQNVTFRCDPISEHNRLYWYRQTLGQGPEFLTYFQNEAQLEKSRLLSDRFSAERPKGSFSTLEIQRTEQGDSAMYLCASSIEGGTDTQYFGPGTRLTVL.

This clone was observed a handful of times. The chain uses TRBV11-3 and TRBJ2-2, with 10 bases fitting TRBD2. This CDR3 spans 14 amino acids. V shed 6 bases, J shed 7 bases, and the junction held 5 bases outside the gene matches. Germline loops: CDR1 SGHNT, CDR2 YENEEA. CDR3 coding DNA: TGTGCCAGCAGAAGCGGGGGGGCCTACGGGGAGCTGTTTTTT. It codes for CASRSGGAYGELFF.

J is TRBJ1-1 and V is TRBV28; a possible D gene is TRBD1 (6 bases). The germline gives CDR1 MDHEN, CDR2 SYDVKM. CDR3 length equals 13 residues. Trimming removed 2 bases at V and 6 bases at J, with 10 bases between. CDR3 DNA: TGTGCCAGCAGTTTACCCAACAGGGCTGAAGCTTTCTTT. Amino acids: CASSLPNRAEAFF.

The chain has TRBV18 and TRBJ2-1; the match to TRBD2 covers 8 bases. V trimming: 4 bases; J trimming: 4 bases; junction bases outside the gene matches: 6. CDR1 and CDR2 (germline): KGHSH, LQKENI. This CDR3 contains 15 residues. CDR3 bases: TGTGCCAGCTCACAAACTAGCGGCGGGTACAATGAGCAGTTCTTC. Translating it yields CASSQTSGGYNEQFF.

V usage is TRBV6-5 and J usage is TRBJ2-6, with TRBD1 matching over 7 bases. The CDR3 extends over 16 amino acids. CDR1 is MNHEY, CDR2 SVGAGI, per germline. Trimming took 3 bases from V and 0 from J; bases not matched to a gene: 2. DNA of the CDR3: TGTGCCAGCAGTTATACAGGGGCCTCTGGGGCCAACGTCCTGACTTTC. It codes for CASSYTGASGANVLTF.

The chain carries TRBV19 and TRBJ2-3; 11 nucleotides match TRBD2. The germline V gene has CDR1 LNHDA and CDR2 SQIVND (reference sequence). J was trimmed by 0 bases and V by 5 bases; bases with no gene match: 13. The CDR3 loop spans 19 amino acids. In DNA form, the CDR3 reads TGTGCCAGTAGTGAAGAAGTCTCTAGCGGGAGGCGGAGCACAGATACGCAGTATTTT. Amino acids: CASSEEVSSGRRSTDTQYF.

This chain connects TRBV29-1 to TRBJ1-3, with D unresolved. This CDR3 is 14 amino acids long. V was trimmed by 5 bases and J by 1 base, leaving 12 bases between them. Germline CDR1 is SQVTM and CDR2 is ANQGSEA. CDR3 protein: CSVSAGVSGNTIYF. For the CDR3, the DNA is TGCAGCGTTTCGGCCGGGGTATCTGGAAACACCATATATTTT.

This rearrangement joins TRBV6-5 to TRBJ2-1, with 7 bases aligning to TRBD1. Trimming took 6 bases from V and 5 from J; bases not matched to a gene: 7. Germline values: CDR1 MNHEY, CDR2 SVGAGI. The CDR3 is 14 amino acids. As DNA, the CDR3 is TGTGCCAGCAGCCTGACAGGGTGGGACAATGAGCAGTTCTTC. Its protein is CASSLTGWDNEQFF.

The CDR3 here is CAITTGMDIYEQYF. CDR3 bases: TGTGCCATCACGACAGGGATGGACATCTACGAGCAGTACTTC. The chain combines TRBV21-1 with TRBJ2-7; the D call of TRBD1 is as the table states it, not checked on the DNA. TRBV21-1 is shown as a pseudogene. This CDR3 contains 14 residues.